The rows below give T cell receptor beta chains drawn from one sample of a study of T cells after yellow fever vaccination. TCRdb reprocessed the 5' RACE reads with MiXCR, giving one entry per CDR3 protein. The sample includes 250,000 to 400,000 distinct CDR3 sequences, 3.5% to 5% of them seen just once. The sample consisted of PBMCs, taken 15 days after the yellow fever booster vaccination. These receptors came from a man aged 18 to 29 who received the YFV17D yellow fever vaccine. The CDR3 runs from the conserved cysteine through the conserved F or W. D genes are given only for firm matches. Where a row states a size, it is once, few, many or the class of an expanded clone; other rows omit it.

j_call,cdr3_length,d_call,v_call,clone_size,cdr3_aa,cdr3_nt
TRBJ2-3,16,TRBD2,TRBV29-1,few,CSVKGLAGGPPDTQYF,TGCAGCGTTAAGGGACTAGCGGGGGGGCCCCCAGATACGCAGTATTTT
TRBJ2-3,20,TRBD1,TRBV27,few,CASSFRQNSGQGLSTDTQYF,TGTGCCAGCAGTTTTCGACAGAATTCGGGACAGGGACTCAGCACAGATACGCAGTATTTT
TRBJ2-7,16,TRBD1,TRBV5-1,many,CASSLAGTGVSYEQYF,TGCGCCAGCAGCTTGGCCGGAACAGGGGTCTCCTACGAGCAGTACTTC
TRBJ2-5,14,TRBD1,TRBV24-1,.,CATSDQGAIETQYF,TGTGCCACCAGTGATCAGGGGGCTATCGAGACCCAGTACTTC
TRBJ2-2,13,.,TRBV20-1,many,CSARGELPGELFF,TGCAGTGCTAGAGGGGAGCTACCCGGGGAGCTGTTTTTT
TRBJ1-1,16,.,TRBV4-1,many,CASSRLPQTVNTEAFF,TGCGCCAGCAGCCGCCTCCCCCAGACAGTAAACACTGAAGCTTTCTTT
TRBJ2-3,15,TRBD2,TRBV11-2,many,CASSFSGGALNTQYF,TGTGCCAGCAGCTTTAGCGGGGGGGCGTTGAATACGCAGTATTTT
TRBJ2-3,17,TRBD1,TRBV5-4,.,CASSRGGTGALTDTQYF,TGTGCCAGCAGCCGGGGCGGGACAGGGGCACTCACAGATACGCAGTATTTT
TRBJ2-3,14,TRBD2,TRBV10-3,few,CASNGGMSTDTQYF,TGTGCCTCCAACGGGGGGATGAGCACAGATACGCAGTATTTT
TRBJ1-4,18,.,TRBV5-1,.,CASSYTGTNPATNEKLFF,TGCGCCAGCAGCTACACCGGGACAAACCCTGCAACTAATGAAAAACTGTTTTTT
TRBJ1-2,16,.,TRBV4-3,many,CASSRGDGLGVRGYTF,TGCGCCAGCAGCCGGGGGGACGGCCTGGGGGTGCGAGGCTACACCTTC
TRBJ2-3,14,TRBD1,TRBV27,few,CASSWDRGADTQYF,TGTGCCAGCAGTTGGGACAGGGGTGCAGATACGCAGTATTTT
TRBJ1-5,13,.,TRBV29-1,few,CSVEAGRGQPQHF,TGCAGCGTTGAGGCGGGCAGAGGTCAGCCCCAGCATTTT
TRBJ1-6,15,.,TRBV20-1,few,CSARDLIRRDSPLHF,TGCAGTGCTAGAGATCTAATAAGGCGAGATTCACCCCTCCACTTT
TRBJ2-3,14,.,TRBV10-1,many,CASSRQVGADTQYF,TGCGCCAGCAGTAGACAGGTCGGGGCAGATACGCAGTATTTT
TRBJ2-1,13,.,TRBV7-9,many,CASSLQRINEQFF,TGTGCCAGCAGCTTACAGCGGATCAATGAGCAGTTCTTC